The 6 T cell receptor beta chains reported below all come from one sample, sequenced in a study of blood T cell repertoires in COVID-19. Profiling relied on immunoSEQ multiplex PCR, and the TCRdb table lists in-frame clones only, not all of them. The repertoire holds about 320,000 clones, with roughly nine tenths as singletons. Sequencing was done on a sample of PBMCs or T cells enriched from blood (not recorded which). Source of these receptors: a man aged 60 to 75 who had recovered from COVID-19.

The chain carries TRBV7-2 and TRBJ2-7, with 8 bases aligning to TRBD2. J gave up 3 bases and V 2 bases, and 3 bases lay outside the gene matches. The germline V gene has CDR1 SGHTA and CDR2 FQGNSA. The CDR3 covers 14 residues. The CDR3 is CASSLSGGNYEQYF. In nucleotides, the CDR3 is TGTGCCAGCAGCTTAAGCGGGGGTAACTACGAGCAGTACTTC. Looking up the rest from reference TRBV7-2 and TRBJ2-7 gives the full variable domain: GAGVSQSPSNKVTEKGKDVELRCDPISGHTALYWYRQSLGQGLEFLIYFQGNSAPDKSGLPSDRFSAERTGGSVSTLTIQRTQQEDSAVYLCASSLSGGNYEQYFGPGTRLTVT.

The chain joins TRBV5-4 to TRBJ2-1; D unclear. Germline-derived CDR1 and CDR2 are SGHNT and YYREEE (reference sequence). V dropped 4 bases and J dropped 1 base, with 9 bases sitting between them. The CDR3 totals 14 residues. Here the CDR3 reads CASSPIGSYNEQFF. The CDR3 nucleotides read TGTGCCAGCAGCCCCATCGGGTCCTACAATGAGCAGTTCTTC.

The chain employs TRBV2 and TRBJ2-5; 13 nucleotides agree with TRBD2. CDR1 and CDR2 (germline): SNHLY, FYNNEI. The CDR3 has 15 amino acids. J was trimmed by 9 bases and V by 3 bases; bases with no gene match: 7. This CDR3 reads CASSEETSGGSAQYF. In nucleotides, the CDR3 is TGTGCCAGCAGTGAGGAGACTAGCGGGGGGTCGGCCCAGTACTTC.

The CDR3 region is CASSLDRTRGTQYF. The CDR3 bases are TGTGCCAGCAGCTTAGATCGGACTAGGGGTACGCAGTATTTT. The chain carries TRBV11-2 and TRBJ2-3; TRBD2 matches at 7 bases. CDR1 is SGHAT and CDR2 is FQNNGV in the germline V gene. This CDR3 contains 14 residues. Trimming cost V 0 bases and J 8 bases; bases outside gene matches: 5. Looking up the rest from reference TRBV11-2 and TRBJ2-3 gives the full variable domain: EAGVAQSPRYKIIEKRQSVAFWCNPISGHATLYWYQQILGQGPKLLIQFQNNGVVDDSQLPKDRFSAERLKGVDSTLKIQPAKLEDSAVYLCASSLDRTRGTQYFGPGTRLTVL.

The chain employs TRBV2 and TRBJ2-7; unclear D gene. This CDR3 is built from 13 residues. V was trimmed by 3 bases and J by 10 bases, leaving 16 bases between them. The germline V gene has CDR1 SNHLY and CDR2 FYNNEI. CDR3 in amino acids: CASSDESLAEQYF. The CDR3 nucleotides read TGTGCCAGCAGTGACGAATCCTTGGCGGAACAGTACTTC.

The V call is TRBV7-9, the J call TRBJ1-1; 7 positions agree with TRBD1. CDR1 is SEHNR, CDR2 FQNEAQ, per germline (reference sequence). J gave up 6 bases and V 2 bases, and 6 bases lay outside the gene matches. The CDR3 has 14 residues. The CDR3 sequence is CASSLRQGDSEAFF. CDR3 DNA sequence: TGTGCCAGCAGCTTAAGACAGGGCGACTCTGAAGCTTTCTTT.